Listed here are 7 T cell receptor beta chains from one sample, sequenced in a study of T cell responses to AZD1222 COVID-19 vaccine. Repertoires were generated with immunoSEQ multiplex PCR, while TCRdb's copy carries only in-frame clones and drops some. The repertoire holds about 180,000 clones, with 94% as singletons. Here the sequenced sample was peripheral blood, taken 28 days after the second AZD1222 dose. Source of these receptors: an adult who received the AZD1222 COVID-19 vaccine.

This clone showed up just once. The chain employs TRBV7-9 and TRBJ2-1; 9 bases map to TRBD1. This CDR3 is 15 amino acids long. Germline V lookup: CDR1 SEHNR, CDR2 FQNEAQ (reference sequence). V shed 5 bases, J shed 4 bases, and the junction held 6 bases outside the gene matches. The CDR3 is CASSLGTGRYNEQFF. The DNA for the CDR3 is TGTGCCAGCAGCCTCGGGACAGGGCGATACAATGAGCAGTTCTTC.

For the CDR3, the DNA is TGTGCCAGCAGAGGGGGGACTAGCACAGATACGCAGTATTTT. This encodes CASRGGTSTDTQYF. This rearrangement joins TRBV7-9 to TRBJ2-3; perhaps D is TRBD1 or TRBD2 (6 bases each). The CDR3 contains 14 residues. Germline assignment: CDR1 SEHNR and CDR2 FQNEAQ (reference sequence). Trimming cost V 6 bases and J 0 bases, with 10 bases left between them.

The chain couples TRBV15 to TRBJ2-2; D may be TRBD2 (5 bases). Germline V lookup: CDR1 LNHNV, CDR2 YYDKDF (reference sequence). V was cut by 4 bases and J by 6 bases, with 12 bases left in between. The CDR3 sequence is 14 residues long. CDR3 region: CATSTGKSSGELFF. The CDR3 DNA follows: TGTGCCACCAGCACGGGGAAATCGTCCGGGGAGCTGTTTTTT. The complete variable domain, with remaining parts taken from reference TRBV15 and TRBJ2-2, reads DAMVIQNPRYQVTQFGKPVTLSCSQTLNHNVMYWYQQKSSQAPKLLFHYYDKDFNNEADTPDNFQSRRPNTSFCFLDIRSPGLGDTAMYLCATSTGKSSGELFFGEGSRLTVL.

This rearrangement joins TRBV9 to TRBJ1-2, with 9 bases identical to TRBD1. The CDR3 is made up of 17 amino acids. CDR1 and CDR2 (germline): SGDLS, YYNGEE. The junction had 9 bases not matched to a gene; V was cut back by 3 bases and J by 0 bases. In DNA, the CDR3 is TGTGCCAGCAGCGCCCAGGGACAGGGTTTATCTAACTATGGCTACACCTTC. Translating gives CASSAQGQGLSNYGYTF.

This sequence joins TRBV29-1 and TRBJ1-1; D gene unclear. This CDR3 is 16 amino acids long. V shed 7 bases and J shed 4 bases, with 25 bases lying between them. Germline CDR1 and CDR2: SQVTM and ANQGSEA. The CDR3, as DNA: TGCAGCGCTCGTGACGGGGTTCGGTCCACGACCACTGAAGCTTTCTTT. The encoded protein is CSARDGVRSTTTEAFF.

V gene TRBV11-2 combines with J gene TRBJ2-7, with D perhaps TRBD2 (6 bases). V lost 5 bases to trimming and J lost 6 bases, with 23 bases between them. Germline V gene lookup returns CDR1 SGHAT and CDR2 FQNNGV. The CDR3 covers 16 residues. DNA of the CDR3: TGTGCCAGCAGCCCCCAACGAGGAGCGGGCCCGGGCGAGCAGTACTTC. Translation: CASSPQRGAGPGEQYF.

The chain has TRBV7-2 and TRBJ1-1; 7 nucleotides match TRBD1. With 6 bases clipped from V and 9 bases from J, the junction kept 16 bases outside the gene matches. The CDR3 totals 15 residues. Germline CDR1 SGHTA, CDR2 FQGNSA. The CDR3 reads CASSETGVEGGKAFF. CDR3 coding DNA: TGTGCCAGCAGTGAAACAGGGGTTGAAGGGGGAAAAGCTTTCTTT.